Following are 26 T cell receptor beta chains from one sample sequenced in a study of T cell responses to AZD1222 COVID-19 vaccine. Data came from immunoSEQ multiplex PCR; TCRdb stores just in-frame clones and leaves some out. The sample lists fewer than 120,000 clones, around 90% seen once, with about 3% in the top ten. The sample was peripheral blood, taken on day 0 of AZD1222 vaccination. The receptors originated from an adult in good health.

The chain links TRBV7-9 to TRBJ2-1; D not certain. V was pared by 1 base and J by 0 bases, with 7 bases between. The CDR3 extends over 15 amino acids. The V gene's germline CDR1 is SEHNR and CDR2 FQNEAQ (reference sequence). CDR3 in amino acids: CASSLGVSSYNEQFF. The CDR3 DNA reads as TGTGCCAGCAGCTTAGGCGTAAGCTCCTACAATGAGCAGTTCTTC.

The chain couples TRBV4-2 to TRBJ1-1, with TRBD1 matching 8 bases. Germline V lookup: CDR1 LGHNA, CDR2 YNFKEQ. The CDR3 is 16 amino acids. The V and J ends lost 1 base and 1 base, in that order; junction bases with no gene match: 5. DNA for the CDR3: TGTGCCAGCAGCCAAGGGCTCAGGGGGCAGAACACTGAAGCTTTCTTT. Its protein product is CASSQGLRGQNTEAFF.

The rearrangement uses TRBV7-9 and TRBJ1-2; D is ambiguous. The V end lost 7 bases, the J end lost 8 bases, and 17 bases lay between the germline ends. The germline gives CDR1 SEHNR, CDR2 FQNEAQ (reference sequence). CDR3 length: 13 residues. DNA of the CDR3: TGTGCCAGCATCGGGTCCCGGGGAGACGGCTACACCTTC. Protein: CASIGSRGDGYTF.

The rearrangement links TRBV6-5 to TRBJ1-6, with 7 bases identical to TRBD1. Per the germline V gene, CDR1 is MNHEY and CDR2 is SVGAGI. This CDR3 contains 13 residues. V lost 8 bases, J lost 4 bases, and 2 bases stayed unmatched. The CDR3: CASGTEYNSPLHF. CDR3 bases: TGTGCCAGCGGGACAGAATATAATTCACCCCTCCACTTT.

This clone came up a few times. Other DNA sequences in this sample translate to the same CDR3. V and J are TRBV29-1 and TRBJ1-2, with 9 nucleotides matching TRBD1. Germline loops: CDR1 SQVTM, CDR2 ANQGSEA. The CDR3 spans 14 residues. V was pared by 4 bases and J by 2 bases, with 5 bases of the junction left unmatched. The CDR3 is CSVAAGTGNYGYTF. CDR3 DNA: TGCAGCGTTGCCGCCGGGACAGGGAACTATGGCTACACCTTC.

J is TRBJ2-5 and V is TRBV18, with 7 nucleotides matching TRBD1. The germline V gene has CDR1 KGHSH and CDR2 LQKENI. Trimming removed 2 bases from V and 1 base from J; junction bases left unmatched: 4. The CDR3 spans 15 residues. CDR3 DNA: TGTGCCAGCTCACCAAACAGGGGTCCCCAAGAGACCCAGTACTTC. Protein: CASSPNRGPQETQYF.

This clone has just one count. The chain uses TRBV28 and TRBJ2-1; D perhaps matches TRBD2 (5 bases). V lost 3 bases to trimming and J lost 9 bases, with 12 bases between them. There are 13 residues in the CDR3. Germline V gives CDR1 MDHEN, CDR2 SYDVKM. The CDR3 bases are TGTGCCAGCAGTTTCGGGGTCCCAAGTGAGCAGTTCTTC. This translates into CASSFGVPSEQFF.

This clone appeared a few times. The genes are TRBV5-5 and TRBJ1-4; no clear D gene. This CDR3 has 16 amino acids. From germline, CDR1 is SGHKS and CDR2 YYEKEE (reference sequence). The ends were cut back, 4 bases at V and 0 bases at J, with 13 bases in the middle. The CDR3 DNA reads TGTGCCAGCAGCAGGGCCCAATGGGCAACTAATGAAAAACTGTTTTTT. This encodes CASSRAQWATNEKLFF. Full variable domain (rest looked up from reference TRBV5-5 and TRBJ1-4): DAGVTQSPTHLIKTRGQQVTLRCSPISGHKSVSWYQQVLGQGPQFIFQYYEKEERGRGNFPDRFSARQFPNYSSELNVNALLLGDSALYLCASSRAQWATNEKLFFGSGTQLSVL.

This clone was observed a handful of times. The chain has TRBV6-5 and TRBJ1-1; D is perhaps TRBD1 (6 bases). The CDR3 sequence is 15 residues long. The V gene lost 6 bases and the J gene lost 3 bases, with 17 bases spanning the gap. The V gene's germline CDR1 is MNHEY and CDR2 SVGAGI. This chain's CDR3 is CASSRGTGFDTEAFF. As DNA, the CDR3 is TGTGCCAGCAGCCGCGGCACAGGGTTTGACACTGAAGCTTTCTTT.

This clone was recorded a few times. This rearrangement joins TRBV13 to TRBJ2-5, with unresolved D. From germline, CDR1 is PRHDT and CDR2 FYEKMQ (reference sequence). The CDR3 consists of 11 residues. V lost 5 bases and J 5 bases, leaving 6 bases between the germline ends. For the CDR3, the DNA is TGTGCCAGCAGCCAGTACGAGACCCAGTACTTC. It specifies CASSQYETQYF.

The chain combines TRBV5-1 with TRBJ2-7; D gene unclear. CDR1 and CDR2 from the germline V gene are SGHRS and YFSETQ. CDR3 length: 13 residues. The ends were cut back, 3 bases at V and 7 bases at J, with 14 bases in the middle. The CDR3 is CASSSDGLGEQYF. The DNA for the CDR3 is TGCGCCAGCAGCTCGGACGGTCTTGGAGAGCAGTACTTC.

The chain uses TRBV3-1 (or the pseudogene TRBV3-2) and TRBJ2-2; D is undetermined. This CDR3 spans 11 amino acids. Per germline, CDR1 LGHDT and CDR2 YNNKEL (reference sequence). V lost 3 bases, J lost 6 bases, and 2 bases lay in between. Written as DNA, the CDR3 is TGTGCCAGCAGCCAGGCCGGGGAGCTGTTTTTT. It codes for CASSQAGELFF.

The V gene is TRBV18, the J gene TRBJ2-3, with 8 positions matching TRBD1. Trimming removed 3 bases from V and 3 bases from J; junction bases left unmatched: 5. In germline, CDR1 is KGHSH, CDR2 LQKENI. CDR3 size: 15 residues. CDR3 sequence reads: CASSPRDRYTDTQYF. The CDR3 DNA follows: TGTGCCAGCTCACCCCGGGACAGGTATACAGATACGCAGTATTTT.

The rearrangement joins TRBV2 to TRBJ1-5; TRBD1 matches 7 bases. Germline V lookup: CDR1 SNHLY, CDR2 FYNNEI. V lost 7 bases to trimming and J lost 2 bases; unmatched junction nucleotides: 8. This CDR3 contains 15 residues. CDR3: CASTTQGIGNQPQHF. DNA of the CDR3: TGTGCCAGCACCACACAGGGGATCGGCAATCAGCCCCAGCATTTT.

This clone has just a few counts. This chain joins TRBV29-1 and TRBJ2-5, with TRBD2 matching over 8 bases. Germline CDR1 SQVTM, CDR2 ANQGSEA. Trimming cost V 7 bases and J 8 bases; bases outside gene matches: 12. The CDR3 length is 13 residues. CDR3 amino acids: CSAPLAAGLTQYF. The CDR3 DNA is TGCAGCGCTCCACTAGCGGCCGGTTTAACCCAGTACTTC.

The chain carries TRBV11-3 and TRBJ2-1; D possibly corresponds to TRBD2 (5 bases). This CDR3 comprises 14 residues. Deletions cut 2 bases from V and 2 bases from J, with 7 bases between. Germline V gene sequence: CDR1 SGHNT, CDR2 YENEEA. The CDR3 DNA reads TGTGCCAGCAGCTTATCGACTACCTACAATGAGCAGTTCTTC. It specifies CASSLSTTYNEQFF.

Here the CDR3 reads CASSLQGVSRGGGEKLFF. The CDR3 DNA sequence: TGTGCCAGCAGCTTACAGGGCGTATCGAGGGGAGGGGGTGAAAAACTGTTTTTT. The chain employs TRBV7-8 and TRBJ1-4, with D maybe TRBD1 (6 bases). Germline-derived CDR1 and CDR2 are SGHVS and FQNEAQ. Trimming pared 2 bases from V and 7 bases from J, leaving 23 bases between. The CDR3 contains 18 residues.

V usage is TRBV18 and J usage is TRBJ1-2, with 9 nucleotides matching TRBD1. CDR3 length: 16 amino acids. The V gene end was trimmed by 4 bases and the J gene end by 2 bases; junction bases not matched to a gene: 8. Per germline, CDR1 KGHSH and CDR2 LQKENI. CDR3 DNA: TGTGCCAGCTCACAAACCGGGACAGGGCTCAACTATGGCTACACCTTC. It translates to CASSQTGTGLNYGYTF.

The chain uses TRBV3-1 (or the pseudogene TRBV3-2) and TRBJ1-4, with a possible D match to TRBD1 (6 bases). Per the germline V gene, CDR1 is LGHDT and CDR2 is YNNKEL (reference sequence). This CDR3 has 15 amino acids. Trimming removed 5 bases from V and 8 bases from J, with 18 bases in between. Here the CDR3 DNA reads TGTGCCAGCAGCACCCTAGGGGGGTTCGACGAAAAACTGTTTTTT. Its translation is CASSTLGGFDEKLFF.

This rearrangement joins TRBV12-3 or TRBV12-4 to TRBJ1-1, with a possible D match to TRBD1 (6 bases). Trimming removed 3 bases at V and 12 bases at J, with 14 bases between. The length of the CDR3 is 12 residues. CDR3 nucleotides: TGTGCCAGCAGTTTTGGGGGGCTGATGACTTTCTTT. This encodes CASSFGGLMTFF.

The chain has TRBV28 and TRBJ2-3; TRBD1 matches 7 bases. From germline, CDR1 is MDHEN and CDR2 SYDVKM. V was pared by 7 bases and J by 2 bases, with 12 bases of the junction left unmatched. This CDR3 has 16 amino acids. CDR3 DNA sequence: TGTGCCAGCAACCAGCAGGGGGTGACCACCACAGATACGCAGTATTTT. Translating gives CASNQQGVTTTDTQYF.

The chain employs TRBV4-1 and TRBJ1-5; D call uncertain. Germline V gives CDR1 MGHRA, CDR2 YSYEKL. The CDR3 runs to 14 residues. Trimming left V 0 bases short and J 6 bases short, with 9 bases between. CDR3 nucleotides: TGCGCCAGCAGCCAAGATAATCGGGGTCAGCCCCAGCATTTT. Its translation: CASSQDNRGQPQHF.

This CDR3 reads CAWSRGQGTTEAFF. In DNA form, the CDR3 reads TGTGCCTGGAGTAGGGGACAGGGTACCACTGAAGCTTTCTTT. The chain carries TRBV30 and TRBJ1-1; the match to TRBD1 covers 9 bases. The CDR3 sequence is 14 residues long. The V gene's germline CDR1 is GTSNPN and CDR2 SVGIG (reference sequence). The V segment lost 2 bases and the J segment 4 bases; nucleotides outside the gene matches: 5.

The count of this clone is one. V usage is TRBV10-3 and J usage is TRBJ1-1; possible D gene TRBD1, 5 bases. The CDR3 is 14 residues long. The V gene's germline CDR1 is ENHRY and CDR2 SYGVKD. Between the trimmed V and J ends, which lost 8 bases and 1 base, there was a span of 14 bases. CDR3 region: CAIRWGTPNTEAFF. CDR3 sequence (DNA): TGTGCCATCCGATGGGGCACCCCGAACACTGAAGCTTTCTTT.

The chain couples TRBV4-2 to TRBJ2-3; D is possibly TRBD2 (5 bases). Trimming cost V 4 bases and J 9 bases, with 14 bases left between them. The CDR3 consists of 13 residues. Germline assignment: CDR1 LGHNA and CDR2 YNFKEQ. The CDR3 loop reads CASSPPSGITQYF. Written as DNA, the CDR3 is TGTGCCAGCAGCCCACCGTCCGGGATCACGCAGTATTTT.

The J gene is TRBJ2-6, the V gene TRBV27, with 8 positions matching TRBD1. CDR3 length: 19 amino acids. After removal of 2 bases from V and 0 bases from J, the junction contained 9 bases not matched to a gene. CDR1 MNHEY and CDR2 SMNVEV come from the germline V gene (reference sequence). This CDR3 reads CASSLRAGRGLSGANVLTF. The CDR3 nucleotides are TGTGCCAGCAGTTTACGGGCGGGCAGGGGGCTCTCTGGGGCCAACGTCCTGACTTTC.